The clone carrying this T cell receptor (beta chain) was detected a few times. Its antigen is unknown. Primed by a sample-barcoded 5' primer and a J-beta primer mix, a second PCR proceeded for 7 to 11 cycles. Every molecule of cDNA carried a tag from a template-switch adaptor with 12 random nucleotides. Each CDR3 protein is one row after TCRdb ran MiXCR on the 5' RACE reads. The sample records about 1.1 million distinct CDR3 sequences, roughly two fifths being singletons. This sample was included in a study of blood T cells in healthy people across ages. Study-wide points: Compared with aged donors, long-lived donors showed fewer expanded clones, suggesting selection. The donors' CMV status was not determined, possibly confounding changes in expanded clonotypes.

Germline CDR1 reads SQVTM; CDR2 reads ANQGSEA. This CDR3 contains 11 residues. The germline V and J ends were trimmed by 7 bases and 1 base, with 7 bases remaining between them. The source material was blood. The TCR sequence derives from a man aged 18 to 29 in good health. The chain is built from TRBV29-1 and TRBJ1-1; TRBD1 is a possible D gene (5 bases). The CDR3 region has the DNA TGCAGCGCCGACAGGAACACTGAAGCTTTCTTT. Its translation: CSADRNTEAFF.